This paragraph reports one T cell receptor beta chain. The sample originates from a study of Ad26.COV2.S vaccination and SARS-CoV-2 variants. The CDR3 totals 17 residues. CDR1 and CDR2 from the germline V gene are KGHDR and SFDVKD. The ends were cut back, 2 bases at V and 2 bases at J, with 16 bases in the middle. Noted treatment: about 20 received Ad26.COV2.S at low or high dose, single or two shots; 5 received placebo; per-sample allocation not given. Sampling was done on day 63 after the first vaccine or placebo injection. Produced via immunoSEQ multiplex PCR; TCRdb's table is partial and in-frame only. Among about 430,000 clones, approximately 90% were seen once, and the ten largest hold 10% to 15%.

The material sequenced was peripheral blood, taken in a trial of Ad26.COV2.S vaccine versus placebo. J is TRBJ2-3 and V is TRBV24-1, with D possibly being TRBD2 (6 bases). This TCR derives from a person aged 18-65 years who received the Ad26.COV2.S COVID-19 vaccine or a placebo. CDR3 amino acids: CATSDYGLGGTTDTQYF. The CDR3 DNA reads as TGTGCCACCAGTGATTACGGGTTGGGGGGAACCACAGATACGCAGTATTTT.